Each of the 15 T cell receptor beta chains below was sequenced from the same sample in a study of tumor and adjacent non-tumor tissue in lung cancer. The template was RNA from unsorted bulk tissue. This non-tumor lung sample came from over 3 cm beyond the tumor edge. A modified ARM-PCR protocol with three rounds of nested PCR amplified TCRbeta. MiXCR was run by TCRdb on the multiplex PCR reads, yielding one entry per CDR3 protein. This sample carries some 99,000 distinct CDR3 sequences, about 61% of them seen once, and the ten largest clones take under 20%. What was sequenced was distant non-tumor lung tissue. These receptor sequences come from a man in his sixties with non-small cell lung cancer.

This chain connects TRBV11-2 to TRBJ2-2, with TRBD2 identical over 10 bases. Trimming removed 6 bases from V and 3 bases from J; junction bases left unmatched: 13. This CDR3 has 18 residues. Germline CDR1 reads SGHAT; CDR2 reads FQNNGV. This chain's CDR3 is CASSAGTSVRVDTGELFF. CDR3 DNA: TGTGCCAGCAGTGCGGGGACTAGCGTGAGAGTAGACACCGGGGAGCTGTTTTTT.

The rearrangement uses TRBV29-1 and TRBJ2-2; 9 positions match TRBD2. Looked up from germline, CDR1 is SQVTM and CDR2 is ANQGSEA. The CDR3 sequence is 15 residues long. V was pared by 8 bases and J by 5 bases, with 12 bases of the junction left unmatched. The CDR3 DNA reads as TGCAGCCTTGCCCTTAGCGGGAGTCCAACCGGGGAGCTGTTTTTT. This gives the protein CSLALSGSPTGELFF.

With respect to this clonotype: The junction departs from the called germline gene at one end, perhaps through a read error. This chain links TRBV4-1 with TRBJ2-1, with D tentatively TRBD1 (5 bases). CDR1 and CDR2 from the germline V gene are MGHRA and YSYEKL. The CDR3 spans 15 residues. CDR3 region: CATSQEDSTYNEQFF. The CDR3 bases are TGCGCCACCAGCCAAGAAGACAGCACCTACAATGAACAGTTCTTT.

As concerns this clonotype: One junction end does not reproduce the germline sequence, and a read error may be involved. This sequence joins TRBV10-3 and TRBJ2-3, with 9 positions matching TRBD1. There are 15 residues in the CDR3. The germline CDR1 and CDR2 sequences are ENHRY and SYGVKD. CDR3 coding DNA: TGCGCCATCGGGGGGACAGGGACCAACGCAGATACGCAGTATTTT. It yields the protein CAIGGTGTNADTQYF.

Details on this clonotype: Its ends do not fully match the called genes, so a read error is possible. The chain combines TRBV4-2 with TRBJ2-4; 7 bases match TRBD2. The CDR3 totals 19 residues. Looked up from germline, CDR1 is LGHNA and CDR2 is YNFKEQ. In DNA form, the CDR3 reads TGTGTCAACAGCCAAGCGCAGGCTAGCGGATCGTTAGCCGAAAACATTCAGTACTTC. Translation gives CVNSQAQASGSLAENIQYF.

On this clonotype: The germline gene is not matched at one end of the junction; a read error may be the cause. The V and J genes are TRBV4-2 and TRBJ1-2; D is possibly TRBD1 (5 bases). The germline CDR1 and CDR2 sequences are LGHNA and YNFKEQ. The CDR3 spans 15 residues. The DNA for the CDR3 is TGTGCCAGCAACCAAGATCTGGGCAGGGAAGATGGCTACACCTTC. Translation: CASNQDLGREDGYTF.

Details on this clonotype: Compared with germline, one end of the junction differs, possibly owing to a read error. The chain combines TRBV6-5 with TRBJ2-5; D call uncertain. The CDR3 contains 14 residues. Germline loops: CDR1 MNHEY, CDR2 SVGAGI. The DNA of the CDR3 is TGTGCCACCAGTTCTTCGTCTACCGCCGAGACCCAGTACTTC. It yields the protein CATSSSSTAETQYF.

V is TRBV29-1 and J is TRBJ1-2; D may be TRBD1 (5 bases). CDR3 length: 13 amino acids. Deletions cut 7 bases from V and 8 bases from J, with 20 bases between. Germline CDR1 is SQVTM and CDR2 is ANQGSEA. CDR3 in amino acids: CSAWGDGRVGYTF. CDR3 nucleotides: TGCAGCGCCTGGGGCGACGGGCGGGTAGGCTACACCTTC.

In regard to this clonotype: Given a much more abundant clone one base away, this may be a read error. V and J are TRBV6-5 and TRBJ2-5, with no clear D. The CDR3 covers 12 residues. V lost 2 bases to trimming and J lost 8 bases, with 9 bases between them. Germline CDR1 MNHEY, CDR2 SVGAGI. The CDR3 DNA is TGTGCCAGCAGTTACACCGGAGATACCCAGTACTTC. The encoded protein is CASSYTGDTQYF.

About this clonotype: This clone may be a read error of a much larger clone one base away. V gene TRBV12-3 or TRBV12-4 combines with J gene TRBJ2-5; D uncertain. V lost 7 bases to trimming and J lost 2 bases, with 11 bases between them. The CDR3 sequence is 13 residues long. The CDR3 protein is CASNLFRQETQYF. Here the CDR3 DNA reads TGTGCCAGCAATTTGTTCAGACAAGAGACCCAGTACTTC.

This clonotype was counted only a few times. The chain combines TRBV7-2 with TRBJ2-7; 8 bases align to TRBD1. Germline-derived CDR1 and CDR2 are SGHTA and FQGNSA. The CDR3 has 13 amino acids. V dropped 4 bases and J dropped 8; count of bases not matched to a gene: 7. CDR3 sequence reads: CASSSGQGMKQYF. The CDR3 bases are TGTGCCAGCAGCTCCGGACAGGGAATGAAGCAGTACTTC. Supplemented by reference TRBV7-2 and TRBJ2-7, the full variable domain reads GAGVSQSPSNKVTEKGKDVELRCDPISGHTALYWYRQSLGQGLEFLIYFQGNSAPDKSGLPSDRFSAERTGGSVSTLTIQRTQQEDSAVYLCASSSGQGMKQYFGPGTRLTVT.

A note on this clonotype: No conserved phenylalanine or tryptophan ends this CDR3, so it is likely a read error. The rearrangement joins TRBV4-3 to TRBJ2-5; D unclear. CDR1 and CDR2 (germline): LGHNA, YSLEER. CDR3 size: 15 residues. The CDR3: CAGSQDRDKQETQYS. The CDR3 DNA is TGCGCCGGCAGCCAAGATCGCGACAAACAAGAGACCCAGTACTCC.

Only one count was recorded for this clonotype. The CDR3 reads CASSFKGGGTGELFF. The DNA for the CDR3 is TGTGCCAGCAGCTTTAAAGGAGGAGGGACCGGGGAGCTGTTTTTT. V is TRBV11-2 and J is TRBJ2-2; D possibly corresponds to TRBD2 (6 bases). Trimming took 3 bases from V and 5 from J, leaving 13 bases between them. This CDR3 region has 15 residues. Germline CDR1 reads SGHAT; CDR2 reads FQNNGV.

A remark on this clonotype: This likely comes from a read error, as the CDR3 has no conserved phenylalanine or tryptophan at its end. The chain combines TRBV20-1 with TRBJ2-3; D gene ambiguous. The CDR3 consists of 15 residues. Trimming removed 6 bases at V and 1 base at J, with 17 bases between. The germline gives CDR1 DFQATT, CDR2 SNEGSKA (reference sequence). The CDR3 nucleotides are TGCAGTGCCCTGGGTATCCTTACTCGCACAGATACGCAGTATCTT. This gives the protein CSALGILTRTDTQYL.

A note on this clonotype: A clone one base away is much larger, so this may be a read error. This chain links TRBV7-2 with TRBJ2-1, with TRBD2 matching 7 bases. CDR1 is SGHTA and CDR2 is FQGNSA in the germline V gene. J gave up 8 bases and V 2 bases, and 12 bases lay outside the gene matches. The CDR3 spans 16 residues. The CDR3 DNA reads TGTACCAGCAGCTTACAAATAGGCGGAGGGAGGGATGAGCAGTTCTTC. It codes for CTSSLQIGGGRDEQFF.